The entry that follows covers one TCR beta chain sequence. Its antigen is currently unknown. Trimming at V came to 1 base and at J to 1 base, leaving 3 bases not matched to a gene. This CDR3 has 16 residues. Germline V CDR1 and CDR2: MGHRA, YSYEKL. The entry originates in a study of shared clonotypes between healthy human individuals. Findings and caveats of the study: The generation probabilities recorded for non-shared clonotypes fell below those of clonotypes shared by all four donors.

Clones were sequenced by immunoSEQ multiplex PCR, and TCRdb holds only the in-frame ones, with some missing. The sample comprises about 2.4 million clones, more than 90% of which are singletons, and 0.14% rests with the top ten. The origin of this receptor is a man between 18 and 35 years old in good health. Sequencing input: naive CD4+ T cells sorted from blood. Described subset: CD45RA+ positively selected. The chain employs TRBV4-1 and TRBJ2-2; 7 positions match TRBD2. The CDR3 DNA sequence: TGCGCCAGCAGCCAAGGAGGCGGGAGGAACACCGGGGAGCTGTTTTTT. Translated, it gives CASSQGGGRNTGELFF.